This section outlines one TCR beta chain sequence together with its context. The antigen is unknown. The data belong to a study of T cell responses to AZD1222 COVID-19 vaccine. Overall study results and limits: Spike was spanned by vaccine-associated CD4 TCRs, with dominance at 160-218 and 743-854. Samples come after the peak T cell response, not at day 14. Clonal diversity was possibly underestimated, and the donors were mostly white British, with more females.

From germline, CDR1 is SNHLY and CDR2 FYNNEI. This CDR3 is built from 12 residues. V was pared by 3 bases and J by 4 bases, with 6 bases between. Libraries were prepared by immunoSEQ multiplex PCR; TCRdb keeps only in-frame clonotypes and omits some of them. The data show tens of thousands of clones, with 70% to 90% seen just once and 19% held by the top ten. This TCR came from an adult in good health. The chain is built from TRBV2 and TRBJ1-2, with D perhaps matching TRBD1 (5 bases). Material: peripheral blood, obtained on day 0 of AZD1222 vaccination. The CDR3 protein is CASSDGTYGYTF. The CDR3 DNA follows: TGTGCCAGCAGTGATGGGACCTATGGCTACACCTTC.